This T cell receptor beta chain was observed in a study of blood T cell repertoires in COVID-19. The CDR3 covers 19 residues. The V and J ends lost 8 bases and 0 bases, in that order; junction bases with no gene match: 19. Looked up from germline, CDR1 is MDHEN and CDR2 is SYDVKM. Recruitment covered about 25 US areas and drew participants whose ages spanned about 18 to 90 years. Grouping used clinical history reported by participants in a survey and questionnaire. The recovered donors of Cohort 3 showed two negative PCRs, clearance, or symptom resolution. Original methodology: By means of reference gene primer amplification, nucleated cell counts were estimated. Only in-frame clones appear in the TCRdb table, and some are missing; sequencing was by immunoSEQ multiplex PCR. V and J calls and clone size are those listed in that table; D and trimming were worked out from the DNA. This table holds about 150,000 clones, about 85% found once.

The chain uses TRBV28 and TRBJ1-3; TRBD1 matches 7 bases. The sample taken for sequencing was PBMCs or T cells enriched from blood (not recorded which). The TCR comes from a woman aged 45-65 years who had recovered from COVID-19. For the CDR3, the DNA is TGTGCCAGCGGGGGGCTTTCACAGGGGTCGGGTTACTCTGGAAACACCATATATTTT. It translates to CASGGLSQGSGYSGNTIYF. Together with reference TRBV28 and TRBJ1-3, the CDR3 gives the full variable domain: DVKVTQSSRYLVKRTGEKVFLECVQDMDHENMFWYRQDPGLGLRLIYFSYDVKMKEKGDIPEGYSVSREKKERFSLILESASTNQTSMYLCASGGLSQGSGYSGNTIYFGEGSWLTVV.